The rows below give T cell receptor beta chains drawn from one sample of a study of blood T cell repertoires in COVID-19. The data were produced by immunoSEQ multiplex PCR, yet TCRdb's version contains in-frame clones alone and is incomplete. The table shows more than 300,000 clones, with 90% occurring only once. Sequenced material: peripheral blood. The receptors originated from a woman between 40 and 55 years old with COVID-19, enrolled during active disease. CDR3s leave out the opening cysteine and the closing phenylalanine or tryptophan. Size is omitted from some rows. Given values are once, few, many or a class for expanded clones.

>TRBJ1-1|-|TRBV19
ASKLLGDTEAF
>TRBJ1-2|-|TRBV7-3
ASSPGTANYGYT
>TRBJ2-2|-|TRBV7-2
ASSSSSGRGAGELF
>TRBJ1-6|few|TRBV2
ASSEQRTPNSPLH
>TRBJ1-2|-|TRBV5-1
ASSLDPIQGTYGYT
>TRBJ1-3|-|TRBV19
ASMTGHGGNTIY
>TRBJ1-2|-|TRBV7-9
ASSYRDRGGYT
>TRBJ2-7|-|TRBV12-5
ASGSRTGFSYEQY
>TRBJ1-5|-|TRBV6-2/TRBV6-3
ASSYTGAGNQPQH
>TRBJ1-3|few|TRBV12-3/TRBV12-4
ASSSLRNTIY
>TRBJ2-7|once|TRBV21-1
ASSKGSGQGCYEQY
>TRBJ2-5|-|TRBV5-1
ASSSRDRSQETQY
>TRBJ1-1|-|TRBV2
ASRDDSSTEAF
>TRBJ1-1|-|TRBV7-8
ASSLTGGIGTEAF
>TRBJ2-1|-|TRBV7-2
ASSLPGRSYNEQF
>TRBJ2-5|-|TRBV7-3
ASSSTGGPEETQY
>TRBJ2-3|-|TRBV3-1/TRBV3-2
ASSQDRRGGAQTDTQY
>TRBJ1-1|-|TRBV7-9
ASSSYRETEAF
>TRBJ2-7|-|TRBV11-2
ASSRTSGGGYEQY
>TRBJ2-2|-|TRBV19
ASSSSGGLGELF
>TRBJ2-7|-|TRBV5-6
ASSTGDRGYEQY
>TRBJ2-7|-|TRBV6-5
ASKTGPAYEQY
>TRBJ1-2|-|TRBV15
ATSRLQGRNYGYT